Listed here are 22 T cell receptor beta chains from one sample, sequenced in a study of regulatory T cells in long-lasting Graves disease. Sample time point: persistent/refractory GD, antithyroid drugs over 5 years with positive TRAb. PBMC-derived RNA was used for the TCR library. According to the study, TCR beta libraries were built with iRepertoire HTBI primers and CDR3-region Arm-PCR. TCRdb re-analysed the multiplex PCR reads in MiXCR, keeping a single row per CDR3 protein. The sample lists some 450,000 distinct CDR3 sequences, about 25% occurring once. Sequencing used peripheral blood mononuclear cells (PBMCs), obtained when the disease was refractory, from a patient treated with antithyroid drugs. The receptor set was obtained from a female donor with Graves disease.

This clonotype appeared a few times. J is TRBJ2-5 and V is TRBV6-1; possibly TRBD2 for D (6 bases). The V gene lost 7 bases and the J gene lost 1 base, with 22 bases spanning the gap. CDR1 and CDR2 (germline): MNHNS, SASEGT. The CDR3 contains 17 residues. The CDR3 spells CASKERPFSGSQETQYF. CDR3 sequence (DNA): TGTGCCAGCAAGGAGAGGCCTTTTAGCGGATCCCAAGAGACCCAGTACTTC.

The sample holds many counts of this clonotype. The chain joins TRBV29-1 to TRBJ1-2, with D possibly being TRBD1 (6 bases). This CDR3 is built from 12 residues. V was clipped by 5 bases and J by 8 bases, with 15 bases between them. Germline assignment: CDR1 SQVTM and CDR2 ANQGSEA. CDR3 loop: CSVPITGRGYTF. In nucleotides, the CDR3 is TGCAGCGTTCCCATAACAGGGCGCGGCTACACCTTC.

This chain joins TRBV6-1 and TRBJ2-7, with 7 bases identical to TRBD1. This CDR3 region has 15 residues. V was pared by 6 bases and J by 2 bases, with 10 bases of the junction left unmatched. Germline CDR1 reads MNHNS; CDR2 reads SASEGT. CDR3 DNA sequence: TGTGCCAGCAGCGGAGACAGGGCCAACCCCTACGAGCAGTACTTC. It encodes CASSGDRANPYEQYF.

There are a few counts of this clonotype. This chain uses TRBV12-3 or TRBV12-4 with TRBJ2-2; D remains ambiguous. The germline V and J ends were trimmed by 6 bases and 4 bases, with 12 bases remaining between them. The CDR3 has 14 residues. In DNA, the CDR3 is TGTGCCAGCAGCCGAATACAAAGCACCGGGGAGCTGTTTTTT. It specifies CASSRIQSTGELFF.

This clonotype was seen ten or more times. The V call is TRBV7-9, the J call TRBJ2-7, with 7 bases fitting TRBD1. This CDR3 contains 14 residues. Germline V gives CDR1 SEHNR, CDR2 FQNEAQ (reference sequence). V trimming: 4 bases; J trimming: 3 bases; junction bases outside the gene matches: 6. CDR3 residues: CASSSSGTVYEQYF. For the CDR3, the DNA is TGTGCCAGCAGCTCCTCCGGGACAGTCTACGAGCAGTACTTC.

This clonotype was found a few times. This CDR3 reads CAWSPRGVVDQPQHF. For the CDR3, the DNA is TGTGCCTGGAGTCCGAGAGGGGTGGTCGATCAGCCCCAGCATTTT. The rearrangement uses TRBV30 and TRBJ1-5, with TRBD1 as a possible D gene (5 bases). The CDR3 is 15 amino acids. Germline loops: CDR1 GTSNPN, CDR2 SVGIG (reference sequence). Trimming removed 2 bases from V and 5 bases from J, with 16 bases in between.

This clonotype was seen a few times. The rearrangement joins TRBV19 to TRBJ2-2; D is uncertain. The CDR3 is made up of 15 amino acids. V was clipped by 3 bases and J by 0 bases, with 8 bases between them. The germline V gene encodes CDR1 LNHDA and CDR2 SQIVND (reference sequence). The CDR3 protein is CASSIWPSNTGELFF. Here the CDR3 DNA reads TGTGCCAGTAGTATCTGGCCGTCGAACACCGGGGAGCTGTTTTTT. Variable domain in full (rest from reference TRBV19 and TRBJ2-2): DGGITQSPKYLFRKEGQNVTLSCEQNLNHDAMYWYRQDPGQGLRLIYYSQIVNDFQKGDIAEGYSVSREKKESFPLTVTSAQKNPTAFYLCASSIWPSNTGELFFGEGSRLTVL.

Ten or more counts support this clonotype. The CDR3 sequence is CASSQITGDYGYTF. The CDR3 DNA sequence: TGTGCCAGCAGCCAGATAACAGGGGACTATGGCTACACCTTC. The chain combines TRBV14 with TRBJ1-2; TRBD1 agrees at 7 bases. The CDR3 has 14 amino acids. Germline V gene sequence: CDR1 SGHDN, CDR2 FVKESK. Trimming removed 3 bases from V and 3 bases from J; junction bases left unmatched: 4. Filled out from reference TRBV14 and TRBJ1-2, the complete variable domain reads EAGVTQFPSHSVIEKGQTVTLRCDPISGHDNLYWYRRVMGKEIKFLLHFVKESKQDESGMPNNRFLAERTGGTYSTLKVQPAELEDSGVYFCASSQITGDYGYTFGSGTRLTVV.

As concerns this clonotype: Compared with germline, one end of the junction differs, possibly owing to a read error. The V call is TRBV2, the J call TRBJ2-4; TRBD1 matches 11 bases. CDR1 and CDR2 from the germline V gene are SNHLY and FYNNEI. The CDR3 extends over 15 amino acids. This CDR3 reads CASNSPGQGEKIQYF. The CDR3 DNA sequence: TGTGCCAGCAATTCCCCGGGACAGGGGGAAAAAATTCAGTACTTC.

This clonotype was counted at least ten times. The V gene is TRBV28, the J gene TRBJ2-7, with D unclear. The CDR3 has 17 residues. The germline V gene encodes CDR1 MDHEN and CDR2 SYDVKM. V dropped 3 bases and J dropped 8 bases, with 26 bases sitting between them. CDR3: CASSFPDLLSRPLKQYF. CDR3 DNA sequence: TGTGCCAGCAGTTTCCCTGACTTGCTCAGCCGTCCCCTCAAGCAGTACTTC.

This clonotype was counted between two and nine times. CDR3 protein: CASSYRGGASYEQYF. The CDR3 DNA follows: TGTGCCAGCAGTTACCGCGGCGGGGCCTCCTACGAGCAGTACTTC. The rearrangement links TRBV6-2 or TRBV6-3 to TRBJ2-7, with D possibly matching TRBD2 (6 bases). Germline V gene lookup returns CDR1 MNHEY and CDR2 SVGEGT. Between the trimmed V and J ends, which lost 2 bases and 0 bases, there was a span of 11 bases. The CDR3 spans 15 residues.

As for this clonotype: No conserved phenylalanine or tryptophan is present at the end of the CDR3, so a read error is the likely explanation. This rearrangement joins TRBV7-9 to TRBJ1-2; D unclear. This CDR3 spans 14 amino acids. Trimming left V 1 base short and J 4 bases short, with 10 bases between. Per the germline V gene, CDR1 is SEHNR and CDR2 is FQNEAQ (reference sequence). CDR3 DNA: TGTGCCAGCAGCTTAGAAACTGGGAGCTATGGCTACACCTCC. This codes for CASSLETGSYGYTS.

This chain joins TRBV29-1 and TRBJ2-5; 11 nucleotides agree with TRBD1. Trimming removed 6 bases from V and 3 bases from J; junction bases left unmatched: 9. The germline V gene has CDR1 SQVTM and CDR2 ANQGSEA. This CDR3 is built from 15 residues. The CDR3 loop reads CSVLRWDRGEETQYF. The CDR3 nucleotides are TGCAGCGTCTTACGGTGGGACAGGGGGGAAGAGACCCAGTACTTC.

This clonotype was counted ten times or more. The chain employs TRBV2 and TRBJ2-7; the D is unclear. This CDR3 has 12 amino acids. The germline gives CDR1 SNHLY, CDR2 FYNNEI. V was pared by 6 bases and J by 1 base, with 7 bases between. CDR3 nucleotides: TGTGCCAGCAGCGCCTTTTCCTACGAGCAGTACTTC. The encoded protein is CASSAFSYEQYF.

Only a few counts were recorded for this clonotype. This chain uses TRBV7-2 with TRBJ2-1; 7 bases map to TRBD2. V trimming: 1 base; J trimming: 4 bases; junction bases outside the gene matches: 4. Germline values: CDR1 SGHTA, CDR2 FQGNSA. The CDR3 is 15 residues long. The CDR3 DNA reads as TGTGCCAGCAGCTTAGGACGGGAGGCGTACAATGAGCAGTTCTTC. This codes for CASSLGREAYNEQFF.

This clonotype has ten or more counts. The chain combines TRBV11-2 with TRBJ1-1; 7 nucleotides agree with TRBD1. CDR3 length: 15 residues. Germline V CDR1 and CDR2: SGHAT, FQNNGV. Trimming at V came to 1 base and at J to 1 base, leaving 3 bases not matched to a gene. The CDR3 loop is CASSLGDRENTEAFF. The DNA for the CDR3 is TGTGCCAGCAGCTTAGGGGACAGAGAGAACACTGAAGCTTTCTTT.

In this sample, this clonotype turned up a few times. The chain couples TRBV12-3 or TRBV12-4 to TRBJ2-7, with a possible D match to TRBD1 (6 bases). The CDR3 has 15 residues. V lost 4 bases and J lost 5, with 18 bases in between. CDR3 coding DNA: TGTGCCAGCAGTTACAGGGAAGTCCCTCTCCACGAGCAGTACTTC. Translated, it gives CASSYREVPLHEQYF.

This rearrangement joins TRBV7-9 to TRBJ2-5, with D perhaps TRBD2 (5 bases). The CDR3 contains 15 residues. Germline values: CDR1 SEHNR, CDR2 FQNEAQ (reference sequence). Trimming removed 5 bases from V and 4 bases from J, with 17 bases in between. The CDR3 nucleotides read TGTGCCAGCAGCCCAGCGGTGGGAAACGGAGAGACCCAGTACTTC. Protein sequence: CASSPAVGNGETQYF.

This clonotype was seen a handful of times. Compared with germline, one end of the junction differs, possibly owing to a read error. This sequence joins TRBV24-1 and TRBJ2-2; 7 bases line up with TRBD1. From germline, CDR1 is KGHDR and CDR2 SFDVKD. This CDR3 is 12 amino acids long. The CDR3 spells CATRGDTGELLF. The CDR3 DNA reads TGTGCCACCAGAGGAGACACAGGGGAGCTGCTTTTT.

V usage is TRBV20-1 and J usage is TRBJ2-7, with D maybe TRBD2 (6 bases). The CDR3 length is 17 residues. Germline-derived CDR1 and CDR2 are DFQATT and SNEGSKA (reference sequence). The ends were cut back, 0 bases at V and 9 bases at J, with 27 bases in the middle. As DNA, the CDR3 is TGCAGTGCTAGAGATGCTGCCGTGTCGGAGCGGGTCCCGCTGCAGTACTTC. Protein: CSARDAAVSERVPLQYF.

This clonotype was seen only a few times. The rearrangement uses TRBV5-1 and TRBJ1-4; D unclear. The CDR3 runs 13 residues. Trimming stripped 5 bases from V and 8 bases from J, with 13 bases between. Looked up from germline, CDR1 is SGHRS and CDR2 is YFSETQ. In DNA, the CDR3 is TGCGCCAGCAGTCAACACGTCGAGGAAAAACTGTTTTTT. It translates to CASSQHVEEKLFF.

As DNA, the CDR3 is TGTGCCACCAGTGATCTGACTAGCGGAGCTTACAATGAGCAGTTCTTC. Translated: CATSDLTSGAYNEQFF. The rearrangement uses TRBV24-1 and TRBJ2-1; TRBD2 agrees at 9 bases. V was clipped by 3 bases and J by 4 bases; unmatched bases: 6. Per germline, CDR1 KGHDR and CDR2 SFDVKD. The CDR3 is 16 amino acids.